A single sample gave rise to the 30 T cell receptor beta chains below, sequenced in a study of T cells in Graves' hyperthyroidism and ophthalmopathy. Amplification of TCR beta CDR3 regions was performed using RNA transcripts as template. The HTBI primer set was used in a first-round RT-PCR of the TCR CDR3. TCRdb recomputed calls from the multiplex PCR reads with MiXCR, one row per CDR3 protein. The profile shows about 590,000 distinct CDR3 sequences, approximately 14% of them singletons. Sequencing was done on a sample of blood. The receptors originated from a woman in her twenties or thirties with Graves' hyperthyroidism.

This clonotype was counted many times. The CDR3 reads CASSSTADTQYF. For the CDR3, the DNA is TGTGCCAGCAGCTCCACAGCAGATACGCAGTATTTT. This sequence joins TRBV7-8 and TRBJ2-3; D gene unclear. Trimming left V 4 bases short and J 4 bases short, with 6 bases between. Germline V gene data show CDR1 as SGHVS and CDR2 as FQNEAQ. The CDR3 spans 12 residues.

In this sample, this clonotype turned up once. A read error may explain this, as a much larger clone is one base away. V is TRBV5-1 and J is TRBJ2-3; 13 bases match TRBD2. This CDR3 spans 17 amino acids. Per germline, CDR1 SGHRS and CDR2 YFSETQ. The CDR3 spells CVSSLQLAGGPADTQYF. The CDR3 coding sequence is TGCGTCAGCAGCTTGCAACTAGCGGGAGGGCCAGCAGATACGCAGTATTTT.

The chain has TRBV19 and TRBJ2-1; D unresolved. The CDR3 is made up of 15 amino acids. Germline values: CDR1 LNHDA, CDR2 SQIVND (reference sequence). Trimming stripped 0 bases from V and 1 base from J, with 7 bases between. The CDR3 DNA reads as TGTGCCAGTAGTATAGATCTTGGATCCTACAATGAGCAGTTCTTC. Residues: CASSIDLGSYNEQFF.

This clonotype was counted between two and nine times. The V call is TRBV20-1, the J call TRBJ2-7; TRBD2 aligns across 8 bases. Per the germline V gene, CDR1 is DFQATT and CDR2 is SNEGSKA (reference sequence). CDR3 size: 15 residues. The ends lost 0 bases at V and 2 bases at J; junction bases unmatched: 6. The CDR3: CSARDRAGVAYEQYF. CDR3 sequence (DNA): TGCAGTGCTAGAGATCGAGCGGGAGTGGCCTACGAGCAGTACTTC.

Here the CDR3 reads CASSPLTHTGELFF. The CDR3 DNA reads TGTGCCAGCAGCCCTCTAACTCACACCGGGGAGCTGTTTTTT. The V gene is TRBV4-2, the J gene TRBJ2-2; D is uncertain. This CDR3 is 14 amino acids long. Trimming stripped 4 bases from V and 3 bases from J, with 9 bases between. Per the germline V gene, CDR1 is LGHNA and CDR2 is YNFKEQ.

This clonotype was seen at least ten times. The V call is TRBV7-9, the J call TRBJ2-7; a possible D gene is TRBD1 (6 bases). Trimming left V 1 base short and J 3 bases short, with 13 bases between. Germline V lookup: CDR1 SEHNR, CDR2 FQNEAQ (reference sequence). CDR3 length: 15 residues. The CDR3, as DNA: TGTGCCAGCAGCTTAGTCAGGGGATCGCGCTACGAGCAGTACTTC. The encoded protein is CASSLVRGSRYEQYF. Drawing the rest from reference TRBV7-9 and TRBJ2-7, the complete variable domain is DTGVSQNPRHKITKRGQNVTFRCDPISEHNRLYWYRQTLGQGPEFLTYFQNEAQLEKSRLLSDRFSAERPKGSFSTLEIQRTEQGDSAMYLCASSLVRGSRYEQYFGPGTRLTVT.

The V and J genes are TRBV3-1 and TRBJ1-4, with 9 positions matching TRBD1. V trimming: 4 bases; J trimming: 10 bases; junction bases outside the gene matches: 7. The CDR3 totals 14 residues. CDR1 and CDR2 from the germline V gene are LGHDT and YNNKEL (reference sequence). The CDR3 sequence is CASSPGQGWGKLFF. The DNA of the CDR3 is TGTGCCAGCAGCCCGGGACAGGGTTGGGGAAAACTGTTTTTT.

This clonotype was recorded a few times. The rearrangement joins TRBV3-1 to TRBJ2-2, with D possibly TRBD2 on 5 matching bases. The CDR3 sequence is 16 residues long. V lost 2 bases and J 7 bases, leaving 17 bases between the germline ends. CDR1 is LGHDT and CDR2 is YNNKEL in the germline V gene (reference sequence). The CDR3 sequence: CASSQLHSSRGGELFF. In nucleotides, the CDR3 is TGTGCCAGCAGCCAATTACACAGCAGTCGGGGCGGGGAGCTGTTTTTT.

This clonotype appeared many times. This CDR3 is CSATSWGNYEQYF. The CDR3 region has the DNA TGCAGTGCTACCTCGTGGGGGAACTACGAGCAGTACTTC. The chain is built from TRBV20-1 and TRBJ2-7; TRBD1 or TRBD2 may be the D gene (5 bases each). From germline, CDR1 is DFQATT and CDR2 SNEGSKA (reference sequence). Trimming cost V 4 bases and J 3 bases, with 13 bases left between them. The CDR3 extends over 13 amino acids.

This clonotype was detected only a few times. The chain is built from TRBV29-1 and TRBJ2-7; tentatively, D is TRBD1 (5 bases). The CDR3 is 15 residues long. The germline V and J ends were trimmed by 1 base and 3 bases, with 16 bases remaining between them. Per the germline V gene, CDR1 is SQVTM and CDR2 is ANQGSEA. The CDR3 reads CSVEVWQAQGYEQYF. The CDR3 DNA is TGCAGCGTTGAAGTTTGGCAGGCTCAGGGCTACGAGCAGTACTTC.

The V gene is TRBV18, the J gene TRBJ2-4; D not certain. Germline V gives CDR1 KGHSH, CDR2 LQKENI. The CDR3 has 13 residues. The V and J ends lost 0 bases and 5 bases respectively, with 5 bases between them. The CDR3 nucleotides read TGTGCCAGCTCACCACCGGATGAAAACATTCAGTACTTC. The encoded protein is CASSPPDENIQYF.

This clonotype was found many times. This chain connects TRBV5-1 to TRBJ2-3; D not certain. The CDR3 consists of 14 residues. Trimming took 4 bases from V and 0 from J, leaving 9 bases between them. Germline lookup yields CDR1 SGHRS and CDR2 YFSETQ. The CDR3 DNA sequence: TGCGCCAGCAGCGTACCGACTAGCACAGATACGCAGTATTTT. Protein product: CASSVPTSTDTQYF.

This clonotype has a handful of counts. This rearrangement joins TRBV29-1 to TRBJ2-6; no definite D call. The length of the CDR3 is 14 residues. Germline V gene data show CDR1 as SQVTM and CDR2 as ANQGSEA. Deletions cut 5 bases from V and 1 base from J, with 9 bases between. Here the CDR3 DNA reads TGCAGCGTTCAAGGACCTTCTGGGGCCAACGTCCTGACTTTC. Protein product: CSVQGPSGANVLTF.

CDR3 sequence (DNA): TGCAGTGCTCTTAGCGGGCGCTCCTACAATGAGCAGTTCTTC. Translating it yields CSALSGRSYNEQFF. This chain connects TRBV20-1 to TRBJ2-1; 7 bases match TRBD2. This CDR3 has 14 residues. V shed 5 bases and J 0 bases; nucleotides not matched to a gene: 4. CDR1 and CDR2 (germline): DFQATT, SNEGSKA (reference sequence).

This clonotype appeared many times. This chain links TRBV19 with TRBJ2-1, with TRBD2 matching 14 bases. Germline-derived CDR1 and CDR2 are LNHDA and SQIVND (reference sequence). The CDR3 sequence is 19 residues long. Trimming at V came to 3 bases and at J to 0 bases, leaving 7 bases not matched to a gene. The CDR3 coding sequence is TGTGCCAGTAGTATGGGCTGGACTAGCGGGAGGACCTCCTACAATGAGCAGTTCTTC. This sequence encodes CASSMGWTSGRTSYNEQFF.

The sample holds many counts of this clonotype. V and J are TRBV7-2 and TRBJ2-3; 7 bases are shared with TRBD2. The V gene's germline CDR1 is SGHTA and CDR2 FQGNSA. Losses at the gene ends were 5 bases for V and 2 bases for J; bases not matched to a gene: 10. There are 16 residues in the CDR3. CDR3 protein: CASSPLLGRVTDTQYF. In nucleotides, the CDR3 is TGTGCCAGCAGCCCTCTACTAGGGAGGGTCACAGATACGCAGTATTTT. Complete variable domain (other parts from reference TRBV7-2 and TRBJ2-3): GAGVSQSPSNKVTEKGKDVELRCDPISGHTALYWYRQSLGQGLEFLIYFQGNSAPDKSGLPSDRFSAERTGGSVSTLTIQRTQQEDSAVYLCASSPLLGRVTDTQYFGPGTRLTVL.

This clonotype was detected ten times or more. This chain links TRBV28 with TRBJ1-6, with 7 bases fitting TRBD1. The trim removed 4 bases at V and 6 bases at J, leaving 9 bases unmatched. CDR3 length equals 16 residues. CDR1 and CDR2 from the germline V gene are MDHEN and SYDVKM. The CDR3 loop is CASSSQRQGGNSPLHF. The CDR3 DNA sequence: TGTGCCAGCAGTTCCCAAAGACAGGGTGGTAATTCACCCCTCCACTTT.

This clonotype was observed a few times. The chain is built from TRBV3-1 and TRBJ2-6; D call uncertain. V was clipped by 4 bases and J by 0 bases, with 7 bases between them. Germline V gives CDR1 LGHDT, CDR2 YNNKEL (reference sequence). The CDR3 runs 15 residues. CDR3 bases: TGTGCCAGCAGCCCACGTAGCTCTGGGGCCAACGTCCTGACTTTC. It codes for CASSPRSSGANVLTF.

This clonotype showed up just once. With a much larger clone just one base away, this may be a read error. The gene calls are TRBV6-2 or TRBV6-3 and TRBJ2-1; weak D call: TRBD2 (5 bases). The V gene's germline CDR1 is MNHEY and CDR2 SVGEGT. Trimming took 6 bases from V and 4 from J, leaving 10 bases between them. The CDR3 length is 13 residues. The DNA of the CDR3 is TGTGCCAGCAGAAATCGGGGTTACAATGAGCAGTTCTTC. Translating it yields CASRNRGYNEQFF.

DNA of the CDR3: TGTGCCAGCAGCAGACAGACTTTTAATGAAAAACTGTTTTTT. As protein: CASSRQTFNEKLFF. The chain links TRBV11-2 to TRBJ1-4, with D possibly TRBD1 on 5 matching bases. V lost 5 bases and J 4 bases, leaving 11 bases between the germline ends. Germline CDR1 and CDR2: SGHAT and FQNNGV. This CDR3 comprises 14 residues.

This clonotype was found many times. This chain uses TRBV12-3 or TRBV12-4 with TRBJ2-1, with D possibly TRBD1 on 5 matching bases. CDR3 length equals 17 residues. Trimming stripped 5 bases from V and 10 bases from J, with 27 bases between. CDR3 residues: CASSQPHSGSGFWEQFF. The DNA of the CDR3 is TGTGCCAGCAGTCAGCCCCACTCCGGTTCAGGGTTTTGGGAGCAGTTCTTC.

This clonotype was counted only a few times. Possible read error: a much larger clone is one base away. This chain uses TRBV12-3 or TRBV12-4 with TRBJ1-2, with no clear D. The CDR3 is made up of 13 amino acids. V was shortened by 6 bases and J by 2 bases, with 10 bases between the two germline ends. The CDR3 DNA sequence: TGTGCCAGCAGCTTCGACAAGAACTATGGCTACACCTTC. It yields the protein CASSFDKNYGYTF.

This clonotype was seen a handful of times. The chain joins TRBV10-3 to TRBJ2-7; a weak D match, TRBD1 (6 bases). The CDR3 has 14 amino acids. Looked up from germline, CDR1 is ENHRY and CDR2 is SYGVKD. Trimming removed 11 bases at V and 5 bases at J, with 22 bases between. This CDR3 is CAATQGLGYDEQYF. Written as DNA, the CDR3 is TGTGCCGCGACCCAGGGGTTGGGTTACGACGAGCAGTACTTC.

This clonotype was picked up many times. One junction end does not reproduce the germline sequence, and a read error may be involved. This chain joins TRBV11-2 and TRBJ2-5, with TRBD2 identical over 8 bases. The CDR3 is 14 amino acids. Germline-derived CDR1 and CDR2 are SGHAT and FQNNGV. Here the CDR3 reads CASRAGGVIETQYF. CDR3 nucleotide sequence: TGTGCAAGCAGGGCGGGAGGAGTGATAGAGACCCAGTACTTC. Filled out from reference TRBV11-2 and TRBJ2-5, the complete variable domain reads EAGVAQSPRYKIIEKRQSVAFWCNPISGHATLYWYQQILGQGPKLLIQFQNNGVVDDSQLPKDRFSAERLKGVDSTLKIQPAKLEDSAVYLCASRAGGVIETQYFGPGTRLLVL.

In its sample, this clonotype was seen a few times. The CDR3 is CSARVTSGKGYEQYF. CDR3 coding DNA: TGCAGTGCTAGGGTTACTAGCGGGAAGGGTTACGAGCAGTACTTC. V and J are TRBV20-1 and TRBJ2-7; 10 bases fit TRBD2. The germline V gene has CDR1 DFQATT and CDR2 SNEGSKA (reference sequence). The CDR3 contains 15 residues. The V segment lost 3 bases and the J segment 4 bases; nucleotides outside the gene matches: 9.

This clonotype was seen repeatedly, ten times or more. The chain joins TRBV6-1 to TRBJ1-2; the D gene is possibly TRBD1 (6 bases). Per germline, CDR1 MNHNS and CDR2 SASEGT. Deletions cut 0 bases from V and 8 bases from J, with 13 bases between. This CDR3 has 14 residues. CDR3 nucleotide sequence: TGTGCCAGCAGTGAAGCGGCAGGGGAAGTGGGCTACACCTTC. Amino acids: CASSEAAGEVGYTF.

This clonotype was counted many times. The chain employs TRBV11-2 and TRBJ2-1, with 7 positions matching TRBD2. Trimming cost V 1 base and J 6 bases; bases outside gene matches: 12. The CDR3 totals 17 residues. Germline V lookup: CDR1 SGHAT, CDR2 FQNNGV. CDR3 sequence: CASSLVRVGLVVNEQFF. Written as DNA, the CDR3 is TGTGCCAGCAGCTTAGTCCGGGTCGGACTAGTAGTCAATGAGCAGTTCTTC.

This sequence joins TRBV6-1 and TRBJ2-5; 10 bases match TRBD2. There are 15 residues in the CDR3. V was pared by 3 bases and J by 3 bases, with 4 bases of the junction left unmatched. Germline V gives CDR1 MNHNS, CDR2 SASEGT. The CDR3 region has the DNA TGTGCCAGCAGTGACCCCGGGACTAGCGAAGAGACCCAGTACTTC. Residues: CASSDPGTSEETQYF.

This clonotype was counted many times. The chain has TRBV15 and TRBJ2-6; the D gene is possibly TRBD1 (6 bases). Trimming took off 4 bases at V and 3 bases at J, with 10 bases between the two ends. The V gene's germline CDR1 is LNHNV and CDR2 YYDKDF (reference sequence). This CDR3 region has 15 residues. The CDR3 DNA sequence: TGTGCCACCAGCACTAAGGGGGATGGGGCCAACGTCCTGACTTTC. Translated: CATSTKGDGANVLTF.

The chain uses TRBV10-3 and TRBJ2-1, with D uncertain. The germline V and J ends were trimmed by 6 bases and 2 bases, with 17 bases remaining between them. Germline CDR1 reads ENHRY; CDR2 reads SYGVKD. The CDR3 is made up of 16 amino acids. This chain's CDR3 is CAIRTIAVGPYNEQFF. The CDR3 bases are TGTGCCATCAGGACGATCGCAGTGGGTCCCTACAATGAGCAGTTCTTC.